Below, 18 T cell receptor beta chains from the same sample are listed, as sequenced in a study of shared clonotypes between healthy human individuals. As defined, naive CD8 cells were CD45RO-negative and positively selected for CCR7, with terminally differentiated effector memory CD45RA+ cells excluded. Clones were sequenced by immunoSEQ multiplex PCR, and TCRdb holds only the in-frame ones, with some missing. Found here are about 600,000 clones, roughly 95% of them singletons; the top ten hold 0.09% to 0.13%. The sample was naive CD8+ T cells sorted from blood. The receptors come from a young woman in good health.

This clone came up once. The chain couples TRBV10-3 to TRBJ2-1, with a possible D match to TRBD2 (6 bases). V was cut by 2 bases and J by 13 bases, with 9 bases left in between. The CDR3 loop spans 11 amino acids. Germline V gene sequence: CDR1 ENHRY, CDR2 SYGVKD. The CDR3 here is CAISEGRDQFF. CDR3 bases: TGTGCCATCAGTGAGGGGCGGGATCAGTTCTTC.

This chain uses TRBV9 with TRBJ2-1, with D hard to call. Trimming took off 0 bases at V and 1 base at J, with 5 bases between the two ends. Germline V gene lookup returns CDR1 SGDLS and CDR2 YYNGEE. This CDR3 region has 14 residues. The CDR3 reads CASSVGGSYNEQFF. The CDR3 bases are TGTGCCAGCAGCGTAGGCGGTTCCTACAATGAGCAGTTCTTC.

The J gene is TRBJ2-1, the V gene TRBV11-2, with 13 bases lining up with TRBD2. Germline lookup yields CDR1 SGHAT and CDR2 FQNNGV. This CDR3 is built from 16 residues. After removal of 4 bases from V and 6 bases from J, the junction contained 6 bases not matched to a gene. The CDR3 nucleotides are TGTGCCAGCAGCTCCTGGACTAGCGGGAGCGGCAATGAGCAGTTCTTC. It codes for CASSSWTSGSGNEQFF.

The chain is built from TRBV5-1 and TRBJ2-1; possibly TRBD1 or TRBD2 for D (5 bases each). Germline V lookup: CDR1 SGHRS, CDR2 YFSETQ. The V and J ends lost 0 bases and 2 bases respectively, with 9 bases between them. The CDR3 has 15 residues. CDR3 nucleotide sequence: TGCGCCAGCAGCTTGGCTGGGGGTACCTACAATGAGCAGTTCTTC. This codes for CASSLAGGTYNEQFF.

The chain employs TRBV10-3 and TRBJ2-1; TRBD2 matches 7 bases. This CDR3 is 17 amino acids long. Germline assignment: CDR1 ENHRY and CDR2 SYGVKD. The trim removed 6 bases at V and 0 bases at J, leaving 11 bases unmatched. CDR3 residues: CAISDTSVASSYNEQFF. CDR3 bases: TGTGCCATCAGCGATACTAGCGTGGCTAGCTCCTACAATGAGCAGTTCTTC.

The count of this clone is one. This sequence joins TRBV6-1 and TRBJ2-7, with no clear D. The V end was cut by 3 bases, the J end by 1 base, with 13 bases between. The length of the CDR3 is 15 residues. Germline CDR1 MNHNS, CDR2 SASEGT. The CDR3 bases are TGTGCCAGCAGTGATCCTATGCAGTATTCCTACGAGCAGTACTTC. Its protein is CASSDPMQYSYEQYF.

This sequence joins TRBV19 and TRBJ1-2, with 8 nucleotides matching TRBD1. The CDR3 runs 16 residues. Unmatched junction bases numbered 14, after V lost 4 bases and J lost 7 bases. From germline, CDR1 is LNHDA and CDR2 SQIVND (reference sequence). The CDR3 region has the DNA TGTGCCAGTAGTACGAGACAGGGGCCAGGGGCGCGTGGCTACACCTTC. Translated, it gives CASSTRQGPGARGYTF.

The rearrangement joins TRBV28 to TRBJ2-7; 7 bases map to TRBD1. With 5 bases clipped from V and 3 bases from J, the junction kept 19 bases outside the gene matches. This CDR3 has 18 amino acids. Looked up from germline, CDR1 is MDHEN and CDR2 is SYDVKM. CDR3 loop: CASSPRQGNRHMIYEQYF. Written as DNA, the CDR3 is TGTGCCAGCAGTCCACGACAGGGAAACCGACATATGATCTACGAGCAGTACTTC.

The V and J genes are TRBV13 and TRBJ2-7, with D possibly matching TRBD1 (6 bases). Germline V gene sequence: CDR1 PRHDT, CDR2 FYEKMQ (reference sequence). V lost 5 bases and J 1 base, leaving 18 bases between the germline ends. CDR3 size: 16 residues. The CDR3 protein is CASSTPGGLQSYEQYF. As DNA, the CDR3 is TGTGCCAGCAGCACCCCTGGGGGCCTACAGTCCTACGAGCAGTACTTC.

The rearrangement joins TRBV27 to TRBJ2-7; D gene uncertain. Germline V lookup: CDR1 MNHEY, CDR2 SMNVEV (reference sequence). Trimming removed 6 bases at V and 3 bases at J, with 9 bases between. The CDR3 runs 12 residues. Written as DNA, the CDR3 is TGTGCCAGCAGAGACGGCCTCTACGAGCAGTACTTC. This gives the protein CASRDGLYEQYF.

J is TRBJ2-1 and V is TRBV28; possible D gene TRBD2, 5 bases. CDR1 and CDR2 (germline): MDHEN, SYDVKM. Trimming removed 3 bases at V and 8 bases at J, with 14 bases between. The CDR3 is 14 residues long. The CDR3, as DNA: TGTGCCAGCAGTTTTAGACTCACCGGGGATGAGCAGTTCTTC. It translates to CASSFRLTGDEQFF.

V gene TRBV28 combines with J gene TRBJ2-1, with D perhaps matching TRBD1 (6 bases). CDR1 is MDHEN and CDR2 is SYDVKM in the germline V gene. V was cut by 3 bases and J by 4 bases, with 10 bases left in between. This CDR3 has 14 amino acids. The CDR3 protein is CASSFRGAYNEQFF. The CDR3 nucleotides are TGTGCCAGCAGTTTCAGGGGAGCGTACAATGAGCAGTTCTTC. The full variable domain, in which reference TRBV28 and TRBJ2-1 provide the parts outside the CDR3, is DVKVTQSSRYLVKRTGEKVFLECVQDMDHENMFWYRQDPGLGLRLIYFSYDVKMKEKGDIPEGYSVSREKKERFSLILESASTNQTSMYLCASSFRGAYNEQFFGPGTRLTVL.

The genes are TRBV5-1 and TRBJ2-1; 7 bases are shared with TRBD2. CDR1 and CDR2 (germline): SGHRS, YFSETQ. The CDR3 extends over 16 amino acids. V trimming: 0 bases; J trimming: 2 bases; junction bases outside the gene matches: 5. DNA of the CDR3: TGCGCCAGCAGCTTGGAGGCGGGAGTCACCTACAATGAGCAGTTCTTC. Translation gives CASSLEAGVTYNEQFF.

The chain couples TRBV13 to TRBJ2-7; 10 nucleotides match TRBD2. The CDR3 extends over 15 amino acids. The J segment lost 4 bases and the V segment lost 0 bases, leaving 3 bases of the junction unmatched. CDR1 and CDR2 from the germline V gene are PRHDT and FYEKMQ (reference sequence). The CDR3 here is CASSLGSGRIYEQYF. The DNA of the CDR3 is TGTGCCAGCAGCTTAGGTAGCGGGAGGATATACGAGCAGTACTTC.

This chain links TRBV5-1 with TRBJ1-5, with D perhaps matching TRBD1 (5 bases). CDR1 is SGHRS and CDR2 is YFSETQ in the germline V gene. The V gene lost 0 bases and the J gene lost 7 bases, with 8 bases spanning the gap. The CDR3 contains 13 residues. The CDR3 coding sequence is TGCGCCAGCAGCTTGGCGGGGGAACAGCCCCAGCATTTT. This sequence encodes CASSLAGEQPQHF. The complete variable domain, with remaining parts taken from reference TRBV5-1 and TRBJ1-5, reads KAGVTQTPRYLIKTRGQQVTLSCSPISGHRSVSWYQQTPGQGLQFLFEYFSETQRNKGNFPGRFSGRQFSNSRSEMNVSTLELGDSALYLCASSLAGEQPQHFGDGTRLSIL.

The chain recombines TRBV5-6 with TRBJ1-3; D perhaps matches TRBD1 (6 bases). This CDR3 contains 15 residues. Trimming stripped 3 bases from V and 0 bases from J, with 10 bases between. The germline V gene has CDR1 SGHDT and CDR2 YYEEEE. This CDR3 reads CASSSDRNSGNTIYF. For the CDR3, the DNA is TGTGCCAGCAGCTCGGACAGAAACTCTGGAAACACCATATATTTT.

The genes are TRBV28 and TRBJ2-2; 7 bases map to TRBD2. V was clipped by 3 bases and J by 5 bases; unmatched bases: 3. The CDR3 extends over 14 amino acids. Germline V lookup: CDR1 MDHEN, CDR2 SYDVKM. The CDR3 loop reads CASSFMGGTGELFF. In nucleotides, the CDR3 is TGTGCCAGCAGTTTTATGGGGGGGACCGGGGAGCTGTTTTTT.

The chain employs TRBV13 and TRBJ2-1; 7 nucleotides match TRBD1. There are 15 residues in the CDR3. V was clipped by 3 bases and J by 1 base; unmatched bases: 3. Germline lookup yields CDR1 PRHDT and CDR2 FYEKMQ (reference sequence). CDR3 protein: CASSFDRVSYNEQFF. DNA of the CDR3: TGTGCCAGCAGCTTCGACAGGGTATCCTACAATGAGCAGTTCTTC.